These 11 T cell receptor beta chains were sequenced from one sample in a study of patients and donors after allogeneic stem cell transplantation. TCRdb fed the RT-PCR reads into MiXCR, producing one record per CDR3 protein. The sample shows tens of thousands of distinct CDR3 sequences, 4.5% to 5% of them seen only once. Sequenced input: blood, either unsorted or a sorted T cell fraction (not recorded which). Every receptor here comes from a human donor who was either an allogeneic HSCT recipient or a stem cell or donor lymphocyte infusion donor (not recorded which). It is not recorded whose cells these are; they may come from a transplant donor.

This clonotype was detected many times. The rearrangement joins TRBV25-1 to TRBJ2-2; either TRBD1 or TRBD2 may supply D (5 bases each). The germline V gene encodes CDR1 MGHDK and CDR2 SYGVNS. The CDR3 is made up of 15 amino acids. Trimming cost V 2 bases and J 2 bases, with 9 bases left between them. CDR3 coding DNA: TGTGCCAGCAGTGAAGGGGGAATCAACACCGGGGAGCTGTTTTTT. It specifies CASSEGGINTGELFF.

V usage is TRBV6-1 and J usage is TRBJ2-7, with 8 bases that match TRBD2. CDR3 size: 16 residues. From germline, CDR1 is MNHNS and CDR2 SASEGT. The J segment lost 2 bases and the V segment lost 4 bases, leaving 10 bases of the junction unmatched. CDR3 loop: CASSAPPAGEAYEQYF. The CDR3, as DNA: TGTGCCAGCAGTGCACCCCCAGCGGGGGAAGCCTACGAGCAGTACTTC.

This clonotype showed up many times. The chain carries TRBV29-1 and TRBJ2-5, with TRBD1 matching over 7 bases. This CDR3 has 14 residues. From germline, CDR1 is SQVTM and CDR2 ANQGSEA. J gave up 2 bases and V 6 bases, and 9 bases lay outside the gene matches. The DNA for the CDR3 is TGCAGCGTAGACCGGGACAGCGCTCAAGAGACCCAGTACTTC. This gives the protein CSVDRDSAQETQYF. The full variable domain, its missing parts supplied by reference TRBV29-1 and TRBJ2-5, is SAVISQKPSRDICQRGTSLTIQCQVDSQVTMMFWYRQQPGQSLTLIATANQGSEATYESGFVIDKFPISRPNLTFSTLTVSNMSPEDSSIYLCSVDRDSAQETQYFGPGTRLLVL.

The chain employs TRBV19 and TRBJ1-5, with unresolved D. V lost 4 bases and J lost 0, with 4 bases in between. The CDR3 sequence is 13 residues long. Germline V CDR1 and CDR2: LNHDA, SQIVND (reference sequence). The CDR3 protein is CASSRISNQPQHF. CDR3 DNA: TGTGCCAGTAGTAGGATTAGCAATCAGCCCCAGCATTTT. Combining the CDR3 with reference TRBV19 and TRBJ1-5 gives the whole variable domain DGGITQSPKYLFRKEGQNVTLSCEQNLNHDAMYWYRQDPGQGLRLIYYSQIVNDFQKGDIAEGYSVSREKKESFPLTVTSAQKNPTAFYLCASSRISNQPQHFGDGTRLSIL.

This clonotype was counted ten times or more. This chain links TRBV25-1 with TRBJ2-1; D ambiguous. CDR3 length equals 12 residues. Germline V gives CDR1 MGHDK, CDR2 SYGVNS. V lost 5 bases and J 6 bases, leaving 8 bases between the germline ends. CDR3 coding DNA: TGTGCCAGCAGTAAAACTCGCAATGAGCAGTTCTTC. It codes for CASSKTRNEQFF.

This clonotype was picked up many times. The CDR3 sequence is CASSLIQGGLAGANVLTF. The CDR3 DNA reads as TGTGCCAGCAGCTTGATACAGGGAGGGTTGGCTGGGGCCAACGTCCTGACTTTC. J is TRBJ2-6 and V is TRBV5-5; weak D call: TRBD2 (7 bases). The CDR3 loop spans 18 amino acids. Trimming left V 1 base short and J 2 bases short, with 16 bases between. Germline V lookup: CDR1 SGHKS, CDR2 YYEKEE (reference sequence).

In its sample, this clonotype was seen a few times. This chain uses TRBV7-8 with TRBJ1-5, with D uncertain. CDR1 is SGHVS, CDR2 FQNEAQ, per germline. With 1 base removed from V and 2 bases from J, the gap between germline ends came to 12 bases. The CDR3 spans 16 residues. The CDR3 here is CASSLERFGGNQPQHF. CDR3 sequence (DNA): TGTGCCAGCAGCTTAGAGAGGTTCGGGGGCAATCAGCCCCAGCATTTT.

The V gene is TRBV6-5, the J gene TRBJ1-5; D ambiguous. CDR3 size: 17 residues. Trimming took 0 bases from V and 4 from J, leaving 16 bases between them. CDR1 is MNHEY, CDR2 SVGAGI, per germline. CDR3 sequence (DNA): TGTGCCAGCAGTTACTCGAGCGGTCAGGTATCGAATCAGCCCCAGCATTTT. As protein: CASSYSSGQVSNQPQHF.

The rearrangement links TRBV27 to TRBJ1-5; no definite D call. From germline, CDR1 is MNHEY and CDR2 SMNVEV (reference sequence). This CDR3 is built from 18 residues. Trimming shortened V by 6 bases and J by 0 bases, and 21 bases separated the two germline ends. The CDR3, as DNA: TGTGCCAGCAGCCCTTCAACGCCGGGCCTTTATAGCAATCAGCCCCAGCATTTT. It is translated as CASSPSTPGLYSNQPQHF.

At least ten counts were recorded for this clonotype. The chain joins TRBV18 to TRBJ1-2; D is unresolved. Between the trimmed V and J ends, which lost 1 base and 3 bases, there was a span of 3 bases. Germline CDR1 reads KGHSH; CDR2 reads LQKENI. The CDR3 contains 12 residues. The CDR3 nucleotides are TGTGCCAGCTCACCACAGGACTATGGCTACACCTTC. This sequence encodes CASSPQDYGYTF.

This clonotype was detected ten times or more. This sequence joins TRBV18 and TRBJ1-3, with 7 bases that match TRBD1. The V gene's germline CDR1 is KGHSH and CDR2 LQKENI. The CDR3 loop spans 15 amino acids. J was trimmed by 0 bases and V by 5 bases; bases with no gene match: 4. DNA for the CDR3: TGTGCCAGCTCATCCCGGGACAGCTCTGGAAACACCATATATTTT. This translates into CASSSRDSSGNTIYF.